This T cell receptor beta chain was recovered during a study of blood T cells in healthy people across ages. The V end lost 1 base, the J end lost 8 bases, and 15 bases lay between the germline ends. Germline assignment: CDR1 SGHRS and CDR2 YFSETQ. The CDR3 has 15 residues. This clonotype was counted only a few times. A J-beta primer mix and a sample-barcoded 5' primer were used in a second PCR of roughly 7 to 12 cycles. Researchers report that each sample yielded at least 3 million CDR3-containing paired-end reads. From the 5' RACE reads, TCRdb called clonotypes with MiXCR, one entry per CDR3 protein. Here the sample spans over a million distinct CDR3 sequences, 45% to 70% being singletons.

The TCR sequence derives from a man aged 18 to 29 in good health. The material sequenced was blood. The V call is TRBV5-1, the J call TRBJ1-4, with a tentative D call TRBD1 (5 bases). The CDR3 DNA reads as TGCGCCAGCAGCTTGTTATCAGGGATGGACGAAAAACTGTTTTTT. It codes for CASSLLSGMDEKLFF.